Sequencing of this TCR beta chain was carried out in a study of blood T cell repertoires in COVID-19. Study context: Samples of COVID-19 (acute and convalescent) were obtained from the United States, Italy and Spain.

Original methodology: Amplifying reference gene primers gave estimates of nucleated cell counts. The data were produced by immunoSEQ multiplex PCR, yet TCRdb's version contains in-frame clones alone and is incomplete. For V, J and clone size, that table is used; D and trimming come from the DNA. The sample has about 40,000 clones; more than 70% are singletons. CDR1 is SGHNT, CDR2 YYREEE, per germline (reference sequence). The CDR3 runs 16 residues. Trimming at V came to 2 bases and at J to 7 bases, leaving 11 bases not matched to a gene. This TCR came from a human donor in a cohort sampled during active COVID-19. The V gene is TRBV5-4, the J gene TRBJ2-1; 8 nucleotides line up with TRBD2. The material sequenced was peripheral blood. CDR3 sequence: CASSFRVLAGENEQFF. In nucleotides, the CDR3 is TGTGCCAGCAGCTTTCGGGTTCTAGCGGGCGAAAATGAGCAGTTCTTC.